Each of the 19 T cell receptor beta chains below was sequenced from the same sample in a study of T cell responses to AZD1222 COVID-19 vaccine. The table came from immunoSEQ multiplex PCR; TCRdb's copy has only in-frame clones and leaves some out. The sample includes approximately 45,000 clones, approximately 90% of them seen just once. This material consisted of peripheral blood, taken 28 days after the second AZD1222 dose. These receptors were collected from an adult who received the AZD1222 COVID-19 vaccine.

This clone came up once. The rearrangement links TRBV25-1 to TRBJ2-1; TRBD1 aligns across 7 bases. J was trimmed by 1 base and V by 3 bases; bases with no gene match: 3. Per the germline V gene, CDR1 is MGHDK and CDR2 is SYGVNS. The CDR3 totals 15 residues. CDR3 sequence reads: CASSDVRGSYNEQFF. DNA of the CDR3: TGTGCCAGCAGTGACGTCAGGGGGTCCTACAATGAGCAGTTCTTC.

The rearrangement joins TRBV11-3 to TRBJ2-2; the D call may be TRBD1 or TRBD2 (5 bases each). Germline V gives CDR1 SGHNT, CDR2 YENEEA. V gave up 5 bases and J gave up 4 bases, with 14 bases separating them. This CDR3 is built from 15 residues. In nucleotides, the CDR3 is TGTGCCAGCAGCCCCTCCGGGACCCCCACCGGGGAGCTGTTTTTT. Amino acid sequence: CASSPSGTPTGELFF.

The rearrangement joins TRBV7-2 to TRBJ1-2; D is unclear. The germline V gene encodes CDR1 SGHTA and CDR2 FQGNSA. The ends were cut back, 2 bases at V and 7 bases at J, with 14 bases in the middle. The length of the CDR3 is 14 residues. The CDR3 loop reads CASSLLYEGGGYTF. CDR3 nucleotides: TGTGCCAGCAGCTTACTGTATGAGGGAGGTGGCTACACCTTC. Full variable domain (outside the CDR3, taken from reference TRBV7-2 and TRBJ1-2): GAGVSQSPSNKVTEKGKDVELRCDPISGHTALYWYRQSLGQGLEFLIYFQGNSAPDKSGLPSDRFSAERTGGSVSTLTIQRTQQEDSAVYLCASSLLYEGGGYTFGSGTRLTVV.

This CDR3 is CASSPGSQETQYF. The CDR3 DNA follows: TGTGCCAGCTCACCAGGGAGTCAAGAGACCCAGTACTTC. This chain uses TRBV18 with TRBJ2-5; possible D gene TRBD2, 5 bases. The ends were cut back, 2 bases at V and 2 bases at J, with 6 bases in the middle. The CDR3 covers 13 residues. Germline V gives CDR1 KGHSH, CDR2 LQKENI.

This chain uses TRBV4-3 with TRBJ2-1; D not resolved. The ends were cut back, 0 bases at V and 2 bases at J, with 2 bases in the middle. Germline assignment: CDR1 LGHNA and CDR2 YSLEER. This CDR3 region has 13 residues. CDR3 sequence reads: CASSQDAYNEQFF. The CDR3 DNA sequence: TGCGCCAGCAGCCAAGATGCCTACAATGAGCAGTTCTTC.

J is TRBJ1-1 and V is TRBV18; D is uncertain. The germline gives CDR1 KGHSH, CDR2 LQKENI. The CDR3 spans 14 residues. V lost 2 bases and J lost 3, with 10 bases in between. Here the CDR3 DNA reads TGTGCCAGCTCACCAGTGAATACGGACACTGAAGCTTTCTTT. This translates into CASSPVNTDTEAFF.

V gene TRBV6-5 combines with J gene TRBJ2-7, with 9 bases that match TRBD1. CDR1 and CDR2 from the germline V gene are MNHEY and SVGAGI. This CDR3 spans 15 amino acids. With V trimmed by 6 bases and J by 5 bases, 11 bases remained unmatched. CDR3 in DNA: TGTGCCAGCAGAAGGGCCGGGACAGGGAACGACGAGCAGTACTTC. Translating it yields CASRRAGTGNDEQYF.

J is TRBJ1-1 and V is TRBV5-6; D possibly corresponds to TRBD1 (5 bases). Deletions cut 4 bases from V and 1 base from J, with 8 bases between. CDR3 length: 13 amino acids. Germline V gives CDR1 SGHDT, CDR2 YYEEEE. The CDR3 nucleotides are TGTGCCAGCAGCCTCACAGGGAACACTGAAGCTTTCTTT. As protein: CASSLTGNTEAFF.

This clone occurred once. The V and J genes are TRBV11-2 and TRBJ2-7; possible D gene TRBD1, 6 bases. V dropped 5 bases and J dropped 6 bases, with 17 bases sitting between them. Per the germline V gene, CDR1 is SGHAT and CDR2 is FQNNGV. The CDR3 has 14 residues. The DNA of the CDR3 is TGTGCCAGCAGCCGAACCGGGGACACCCTCGAGCAGTACTTC. Translation gives CASSRTGDTLEQYF.

This chain links TRBV5-1 with TRBJ2-1, with 8 bases that match TRBD1. CDR1 and CDR2 from the germline V gene are SGHRS and YFSETQ. CDR3 length: 16 residues. The ends lost 0 bases at V and 6 bases at J; junction bases unmatched: 8. CDR3 residues: CASSLAPTGAGNEQFF. In DNA form, the CDR3 reads TGCGCCAGCAGCTTGGCGCCGACAGGGGCGGGCAATGAGCAGTTCTTC.

Here the CDR3 DNA reads TGTGCCAGCAGCCCTCACTTAGGGACCCAGTACTTC. This gives the protein CASSPHLGTQYF. The chain joins TRBV9 to TRBJ2-5; no reliable D call. Germline assignment: CDR1 SGDLS and CDR2 YYNGEE. Trimming cost V 4 bases and J 7 bases, with 11 bases left between them. The CDR3 loop spans 12 amino acids.

The J gene is TRBJ1-1, the V gene TRBV11-2, with 7 positions matching TRBD1. Germline CDR1 is SGHAT and CDR2 is FQNNGV. V dropped 0 bases and J dropped 6; count of bases not matched to a gene: 7. The CDR3 runs 15 residues. The CDR3, as DNA: TGTGCCAGCAGCTTAGACCCAGGGGGAATCGCTGAAGCTTTCTTT. This encodes CASSLDPGGIAEAFF.

V gene TRBV10-3 combines with J gene TRBJ2-7; 9 nucleotides agree with TRBD1. This CDR3 has 16 residues. J was trimmed by 6 bases and V by 3 bases; bases with no gene match: 12. Per the germline V gene, CDR1 is ENHRY and CDR2 is SYGVKD. Written as DNA, the CDR3 is TGTGCCATCAGTGAAGGAAAGGGACAGGGAATGAGCGAGCAGTACTTC. Its translation is CAISEGKGQGMSEQYF.

The chain links TRBV11-2 to TRBJ1-1; D uncertain. The CDR3 is 15 amino acids. The ends were cut back, 0 bases at V and 1 base at J, with 9 bases in the middle. Per germline, CDR1 SGHAT and CDR2 FQNNGV. The chain's CDR3 is CASSLDGNSNTEAFF. CDR3 DNA: TGTGCCAGCAGCTTAGATGGCAATTCGAACACTGAAGCTTTCTTT. Full variable domain (outside the CDR3, taken from reference TRBV11-2 and TRBJ1-1): EAGVAQSPRYKIIEKRQSVAFWCNPISGHATLYWYQQILGQGPKLLIQFQNNGVVDDSQLPKDRFSAERLKGVDSTLKIQPAKLEDSAVYLCASSLDGNSNTEAFFGQGTRLTVV.

The sample holds a few counts of this clone. Other nucleotide sequences from this sample produce the same CDR3. The chain uses TRBV3-1 (or the pseudogene TRBV3-2) and TRBJ2-7; no definite D call. Trimming took off 1 base at V and 0 bases at J, with 4 bases between the two ends. The CDR3 runs 13 residues. Germline V gives CDR1 LGHDT, CDR2 YNNKEL (reference sequence). The CDR3 loop reads CASSQGSSYEQYF. The CDR3 DNA is TGTGCCAGCAGCCAAGGGAGCTCCTACGAGCAGTACTTC.

This chain uses TRBV5-5 with TRBJ2-1, with 7 bases aligning to TRBD1. This CDR3 has 13 residues. The junction had 4 bases not matched to a gene; V was cut back by 8 bases and J by 2 bases. Per germline, CDR1 SGHKS and CDR2 YYEKEE (reference sequence). The CDR3 DNA is TGTGCCAGTCAGGGGGAGACCTACAATGAGCAGTTCTTC. It is translated as CASQGETYNEQFF.

The chain employs TRBV6-2 or TRBV6-3 and TRBJ2-1, with 7 bases matching TRBD2. There are 13 residues in the CDR3. From germline, CDR1 is MNHEY and CDR2 SVGEGT. V shed 2 bases, J shed 9 bases, and the junction held 4 bases outside the gene matches. The CDR3 here is CASSYSGTPEQFF. CDR3 sequence (DNA): TGTGCCAGCAGTTACAGCGGGACTCCTGAGCAGTTCTTC.

This chain joins TRBV15 and TRBJ1-5, with D maybe TRBD1 (5 bases). Trimming shortened V by 0 bases and J by 0 bases, and 9 bases separated the two germline ends. Germline V CDR1 and CDR2: LNHNV, YYDKDF (reference sequence). This CDR3 has 16 amino acids. As DNA, the CDR3 is TGTGCCACCAGCAGAGACGCGGGGGGTAGCAATCAGCCCCAGCATTTT. It encodes CATSRDAGGSNQPQHF.

This rearrangement joins TRBV7-9 to TRBJ2-7; D not certain. Germline-derived CDR1 and CDR2 are SEHNR and FQNEAQ (reference sequence). The CDR3 has 15 residues. V was pared by 5 bases and J by 5 bases, with 19 bases between. This CDR3 is CASSDPSIRLDEQYF. The CDR3, as DNA: TGTGCCAGCAGCGATCCAAGTATTCGGCTCGACGAGCAGTACTTC.